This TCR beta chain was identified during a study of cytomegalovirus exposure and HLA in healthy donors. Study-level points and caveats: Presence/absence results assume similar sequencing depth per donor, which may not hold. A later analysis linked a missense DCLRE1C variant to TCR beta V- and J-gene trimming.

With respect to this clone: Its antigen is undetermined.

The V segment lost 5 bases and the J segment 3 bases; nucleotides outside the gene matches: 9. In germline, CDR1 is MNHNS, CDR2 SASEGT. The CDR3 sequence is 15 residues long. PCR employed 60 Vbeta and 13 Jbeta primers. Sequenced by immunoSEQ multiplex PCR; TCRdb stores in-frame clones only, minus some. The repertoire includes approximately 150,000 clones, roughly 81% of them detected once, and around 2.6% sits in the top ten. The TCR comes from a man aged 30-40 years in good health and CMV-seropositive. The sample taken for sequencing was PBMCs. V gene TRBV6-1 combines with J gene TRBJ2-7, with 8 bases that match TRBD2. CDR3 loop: CASSTRRRGVYEQYF. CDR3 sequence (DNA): TGTGCCAGCAGTACCCGTCGGCGGGGGGTCTACGAGCAGTACTTC.